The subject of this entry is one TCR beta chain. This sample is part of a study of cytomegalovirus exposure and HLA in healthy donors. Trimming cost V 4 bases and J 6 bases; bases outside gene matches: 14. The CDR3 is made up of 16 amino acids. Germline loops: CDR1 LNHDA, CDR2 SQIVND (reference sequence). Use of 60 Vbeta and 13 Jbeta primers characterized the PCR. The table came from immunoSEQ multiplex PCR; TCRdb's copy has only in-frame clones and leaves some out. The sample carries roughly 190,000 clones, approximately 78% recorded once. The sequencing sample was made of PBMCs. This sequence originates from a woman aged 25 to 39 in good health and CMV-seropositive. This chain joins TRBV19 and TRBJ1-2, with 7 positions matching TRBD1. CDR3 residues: CASSKFLNRGSDGYTF. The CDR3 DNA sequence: TGTGCCAGTAGTAAATTCCTGAACAGGGGATCGGATGGCTACACCTTC.